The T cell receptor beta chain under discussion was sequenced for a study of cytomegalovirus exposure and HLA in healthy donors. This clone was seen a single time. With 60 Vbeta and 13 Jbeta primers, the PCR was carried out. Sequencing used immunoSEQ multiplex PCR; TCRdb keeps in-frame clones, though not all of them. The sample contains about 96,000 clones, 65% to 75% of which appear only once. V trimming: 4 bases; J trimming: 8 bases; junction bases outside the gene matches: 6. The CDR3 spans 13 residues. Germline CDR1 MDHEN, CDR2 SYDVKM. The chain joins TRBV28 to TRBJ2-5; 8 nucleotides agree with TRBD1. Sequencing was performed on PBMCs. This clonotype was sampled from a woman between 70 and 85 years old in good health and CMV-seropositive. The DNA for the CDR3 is TGTGCCAGCAGTTCAGGGGGCACTACCACCCAGTACTTC. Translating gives CASSSGGTTTQYF.